This T cell receptor (beta chain) was sequenced during a study of persistence of HIV-infected CD4 T cells. Study summary: Multiple blood draws of up to about 180 mL, except a couple of donors with single leukapheresis. Study-wide points: Proviral oligoclonality tracked with TCR oligoclonality within the same sorted cells. CMV- and Gag-responding cells had lower TCRbeta richness than CD3/CD28-responding cells.

The CDR3 contains 13 residues. Germline loops: CDR1 MNHEY, CDR2 SVGAGI. Worth noting for this clone: Its antigen is not identified. The junction departs from the called germline gene at one end, perhaps through a read error.

The libraries were made with immunoSEQ version 4 in survey mode. Assay: immunoSEQ multiplex PCR; the TCRdb copy retains only in-frame clones and omits some. The sample consists of roughly 35,000 clones, more than 70% of them appearing once. Cells were stimulated with CMV-infected fibroblast lysates at roughly 10 ug/mL. CD40L-negative CD69-negative CD45RO-high memory CD4+ T cells were sorted as populations depleted of antigen-responding cells. Donors were HIV-1-infected adults who began suppressive ART during chronic infection. This chain links TRBV6-5 with TRBJ2-3; TRBD1 matches at 7 bases. Here the sequenced sample was CD4+ T cells sorted from PBMCs after approximately 18-hour stimulation, taken from a patient who received antiretroviral therapy. This receptor was identified in an adult man with HIV who was CMV-seropositive. CDR3 in DNA: TGTGCCAGCAGACGAGGGGGCACAGATACACAGTATTTT. This encodes CASRRGGTDTQYF.